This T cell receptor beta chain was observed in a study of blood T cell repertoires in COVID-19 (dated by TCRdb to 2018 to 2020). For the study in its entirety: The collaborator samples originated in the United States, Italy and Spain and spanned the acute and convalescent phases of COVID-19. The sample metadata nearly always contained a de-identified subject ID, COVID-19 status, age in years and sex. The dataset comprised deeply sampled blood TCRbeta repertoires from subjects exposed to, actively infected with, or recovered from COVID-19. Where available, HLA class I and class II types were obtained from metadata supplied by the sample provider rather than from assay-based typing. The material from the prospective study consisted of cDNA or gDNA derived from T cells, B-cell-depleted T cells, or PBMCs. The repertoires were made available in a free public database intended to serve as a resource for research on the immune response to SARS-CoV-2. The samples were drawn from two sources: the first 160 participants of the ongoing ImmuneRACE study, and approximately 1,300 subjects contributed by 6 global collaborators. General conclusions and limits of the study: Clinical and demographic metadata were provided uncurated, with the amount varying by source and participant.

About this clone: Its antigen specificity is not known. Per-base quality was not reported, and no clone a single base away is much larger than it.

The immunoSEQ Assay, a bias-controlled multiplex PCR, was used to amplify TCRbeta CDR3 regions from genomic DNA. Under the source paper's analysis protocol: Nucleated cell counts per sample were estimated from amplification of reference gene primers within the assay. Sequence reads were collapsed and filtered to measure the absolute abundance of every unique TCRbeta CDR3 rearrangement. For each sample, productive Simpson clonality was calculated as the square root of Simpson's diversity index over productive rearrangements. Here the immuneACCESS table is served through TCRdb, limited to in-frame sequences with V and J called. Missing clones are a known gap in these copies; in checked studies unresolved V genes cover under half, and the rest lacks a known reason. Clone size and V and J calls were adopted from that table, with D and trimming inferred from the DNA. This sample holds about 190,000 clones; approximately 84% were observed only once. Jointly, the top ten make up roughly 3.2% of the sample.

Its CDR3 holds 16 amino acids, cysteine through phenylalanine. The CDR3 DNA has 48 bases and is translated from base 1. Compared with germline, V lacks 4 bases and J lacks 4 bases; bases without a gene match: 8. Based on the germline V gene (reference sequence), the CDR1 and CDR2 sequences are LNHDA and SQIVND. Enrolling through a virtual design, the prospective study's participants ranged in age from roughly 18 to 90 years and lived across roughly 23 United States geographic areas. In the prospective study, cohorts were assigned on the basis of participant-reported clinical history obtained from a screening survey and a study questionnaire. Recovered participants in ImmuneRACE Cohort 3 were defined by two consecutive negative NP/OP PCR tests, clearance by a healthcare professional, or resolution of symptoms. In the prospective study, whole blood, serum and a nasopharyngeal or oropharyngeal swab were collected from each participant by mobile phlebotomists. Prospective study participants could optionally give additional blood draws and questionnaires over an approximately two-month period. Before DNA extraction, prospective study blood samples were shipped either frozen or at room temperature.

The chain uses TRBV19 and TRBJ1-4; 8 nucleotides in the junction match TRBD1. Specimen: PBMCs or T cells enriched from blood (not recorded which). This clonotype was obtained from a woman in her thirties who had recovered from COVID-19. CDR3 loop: CASSTDRGLLNEKLFF. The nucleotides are TGTGCCAGTAGTACAGACAGGGGCCTCCTTAATGAAAAACTGTTTTTT.